This T cell receptor beta chain was captured by sequencing in a study of blood T cell repertoires in COVID-19. The overall study: Sites in the United States, Italy and Spain provided acute and convalescent COVID-19 samples.

Two negative PCRs, clearance, or symptom resolution had been documented for recovered Cohort 3 donors. The repertoire was sequenced with immunoSEQ multiplex PCR; TCRdb's copy has only in-frame clones and lacks some. The repertoire holds approximately 200,000 clones, with about 80% as singletons. Germline loops: CDR1 SGHKS, CDR2 YYEKEE (reference sequence). CDR3 length: 15 amino acids. V lost 3 bases and J lost 3, with 16 bases in between. This receptor was obtained from a man aged 35-49 years who had recovered from COVID-19. What was sequenced was PBMCs or T cells enriched from blood (not recorded which). The V gene is TRBV5-5, the J gene TRBJ2-7; D may be TRBD1 (7 bases). This CDR3 reads CASSWGDSPYYEQYF. CDR3 in DNA: TGTGCCAGCAGCTGGGGGGACAGTCCTTACTACGAGCAGTACTTC. Looking up the rest from reference TRBV5-5 and TRBJ2-7 gives the full variable domain: DAGVTQSPTHLIKTRGQQVTLRCSPISGHKSVSWYQQVLGQGPQFIFQYYEKEERGRGNFPDRFSARQFPNYSSELNVNALLLGDSALYLCASSWGDSPYYEQYFGPGTRLTVT.